The sequence of this TCR beta chain was determined in a study of T cells in women clearing cervical HPV infection. CDR3 length: 14 residues. V was trimmed by 5 bases and J by 5 bases, leaving 15 bases between them. Germline V gene lookup returns CDR1 MNHEY and CDR2 SVGEGT. Only in-frame clones appear in the TCRdb table, and some are missing; sequencing was by immunoSEQ multiplex PCR. The sample table includes 49,000 or so clones. Turning to this clone: The read terminates 3 residues before the CDR3 end, so the remaining end is supplied by the germline J gene.

This chain connects TRBV6-2 or TRBV6-3 to TRBJ1-1, with D possibly matching TRBD1 (5 bases). This TCR came from a woman aged 18-69 years with a cervical HPV16 infection that either progressed to CIN3+ or cleared (not recorded which). The material sequenced was blood buffy coat. The CDR3 here is CASSNPGLWTEAFF. The sequenced CDR3 bases are TGTGCCAGCAGTAACCCGGGACTGTGGACTGAA.